The clone carrying this TCR beta chain appeared many times. Its target is unknown. The entry originates in a study of read filtering for tumor transcriptome and immune sequencing. Turning to the study itself: Among patients, approximately 16 were male and more than 13 female, aged 47 to 80 (mean about 72). Revised staging placed fewer than ten patients in R-ISS I, 15 to 20 in II, more than 5 in III. Transcriptome libraries were built from DNase-treated RNA. Whole-study results and caveats: RNA-seq captured clonotypes less deeply and reliably than IR-seq.

The CDR3 runs to 18 residues. V was pared by 6 bases and J by 0 bases, with 8 bases of the junction left unmatched. This library used roughly 400 ng RNA and molecular barcoded adaptors spanning alpha/delta and beta/gamma chains. TCRdb reprocessed the reads with MiXCR, giving one entry per CDR3 protein. The sample contains tens of thousands of distinct CDR3 sequences, approximately 18% of which appear only once. The chain joins TRBV23-1 to TRBJ2-6; 10 bases are a match to TRBD1. TRBV23-1 is noted as an ORF with a role that remains uncertain. The receptor's source is a donor aged 40 or over with multiple myeloma. Input material: a population of CD138-negative cells sorted from bone marrow. This CDR3 is CASRTGTGDNSGANVLTF. CDR3 in DNA: TGCGCCAGCAGAACCGGGACAGGGGACAACTCTGGGGCCAACGTCCTGACTTTC.